This T cell receptor beta chain emerged from a study of graft-versus-host responses after intestinal transplantation. Study-level information: Every transplant recipient was induced with anti-thymocyte globulin, then maintained on tacrolimus and steroids for about three years. Study findings and constraints: The authors found GvH clones in recipient marrow, some appearing first in ileum or blood.

Assay: immunoSEQ multiplex PCR; the TCRdb copy retains only in-frame clones and omits some. This sample yields 95,000 to 150,000 clones, of which about 95% are seen a single time; roughly 3% belongs to the top ten. Details on this clone: Its target is unknown.

Germline V gene sequence: CDR1 SGDLS, CDR2 YYNGEE. V gave up 6 bases and J gave up 6 bases; unmatched junction bases: 17. The CDR3 loop spans 19 amino acids. The chain joins TRBV9 to TRBJ2-1; 14 bases agree with TRBD2. The receptor was isolated from a human donor who received an intestinal transplant. The sequences come from unstimulated CD8+ T cells sorted from spleen or lymph node cells, collected before intestinal transplant. The CDR3 here is CASTLGGGTSGSRRNEQFF. In nucleotides, the CDR3 is TGTGCCAGCACCCTAGGGGGCGGGACTAGCGGGAGTCGTCGCAATGAGCAGTTCTTC.